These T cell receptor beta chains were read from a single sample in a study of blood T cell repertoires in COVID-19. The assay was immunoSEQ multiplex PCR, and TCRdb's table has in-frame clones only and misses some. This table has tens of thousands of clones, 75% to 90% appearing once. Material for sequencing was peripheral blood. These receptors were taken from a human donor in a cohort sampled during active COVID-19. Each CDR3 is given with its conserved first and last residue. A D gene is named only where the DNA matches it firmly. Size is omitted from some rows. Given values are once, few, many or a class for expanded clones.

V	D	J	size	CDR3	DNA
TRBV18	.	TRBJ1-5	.	CASSPNREEPQHF	TGTGCCAGCTCTCCTAACCGGGAAGAGCCCCAGCATTTT
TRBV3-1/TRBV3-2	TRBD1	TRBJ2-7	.	CASSQDYSGGEQYF	TGTGCCAGCAGCCAAGACTACTCAGGGGGCGAGCAGTACTTC
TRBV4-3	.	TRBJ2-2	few	CASSSQGTGELFF	TGCGCCAGCAGCTCGCAGGGTACCGGGGAGCTGTTTTTT
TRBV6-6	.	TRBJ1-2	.	CATILDRETYGYTF	TGTGCCACGATCTTAGACCGGGAGACATATGGCTACACCTTC
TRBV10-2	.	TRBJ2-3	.	CASSEASDTQYF	TGCGCCAGCAGTGAGGCGAGTGATACGCAGTATTTT
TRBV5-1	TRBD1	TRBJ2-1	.	CASSLTGTGFNEQFF	TGCGCCAGCAGCTTGACCGGGACAGGCTTCAATGAGCAGTTCTTC
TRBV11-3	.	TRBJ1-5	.	CASSPWGGRQPQHF	TGTGCCAGCAGCCCCTGGGGGGGGAGGCAGCCCCAGCATTTT
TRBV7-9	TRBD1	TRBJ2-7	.	CASSYKGQGDYEQYF	TGTGCCAGCAGCTACAAGGGACAGGGAGACTACGAGCAGTACTTC
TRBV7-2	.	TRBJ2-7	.	CASSSTGSSYEQYF	TGTGCCAGCAGCTCGACGGGGAGCTCCTACGAGCAGTACTTC
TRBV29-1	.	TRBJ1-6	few	CSVQGAQDAPNSPLHF	TGCAGCGTTCAAGGGGCGCAGGATGCCCCGAATTCACCCCTCCACTTT
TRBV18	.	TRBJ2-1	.	CASSWGAPSYNEQFF	TGTGCCAGCTCATGGGGAGCCCCTTCCTACAATGAGCAGTTCTTC
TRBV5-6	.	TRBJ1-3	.	CASSLARQAFSGNTIYF	TGTGCCAGCAGCTTGGCCCGCCAAGCCTTCTCTGGAAACACCATATATTTT
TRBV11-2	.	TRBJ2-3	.	CASSLDPGGSTDTQYF	TGTGCCAGCAGCTTAGATCCCGGGGGAAGCACAGATACGCAGTATTTT
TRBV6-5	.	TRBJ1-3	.	CASEGDAGNTIYF	TGTGCCAGCGAGGGAGACGCTGGAAACACCATATATTTT
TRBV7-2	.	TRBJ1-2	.	CASSPPGGYGYTF	TGTGCCAGCAGCCCCCCCGGGGGCTATGGCTACACCTTC
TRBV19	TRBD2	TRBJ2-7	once	CASSIRLAGTYEQYF	TGTGCCAGTAGTATTCGGCTAGCGGGGACCTACGAGCAGTACTTC
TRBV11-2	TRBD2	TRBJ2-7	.	CASSLGTTSGVSYEQYF	TGTGCCAGCAGCTTAGGGACGACTAGCGGGGTCTCCTACGAGCAGTACTTC
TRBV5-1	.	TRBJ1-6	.	CASSFAGRHNSPLHF	TGCGCCAGCAGCTTCGCGGGTCGACATAATTCACCCCTCCACTTT
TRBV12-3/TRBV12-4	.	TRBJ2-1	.	CASFGAGNEQFF	TGTGCCAGCTTTGGCGCGGGCAATGAGCAGTTCTTC
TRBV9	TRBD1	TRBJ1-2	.	CASSAGQLNYGYTF	TGTGCCAGCAGCGCGGGACAGCTTAACTATGGCTACACCTTC
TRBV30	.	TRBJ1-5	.	CAWSDMSNQPQHF	TGTGCCTGGAGTGACATGTCCAACCAGCCCCAGCATTTT
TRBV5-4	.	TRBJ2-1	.	CASSRKTANSYNEQFF	TGTGCCAGCAGCCGGAAAACAGCAAACTCCTACAATGAGCAGTTCTTC
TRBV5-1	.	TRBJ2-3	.	CASSLEARAYTDTQYF	TGCGCCAGCAGCTTGGAGGCCAGGGCATACACAGATACGCAGTATTTT
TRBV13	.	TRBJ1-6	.	CASTDSYNSPLHF	TGTGCCAGCACGGACAGTTATAATTCACCCCTCCACTTT
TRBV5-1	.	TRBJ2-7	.	CASSLDGVGVEQYF	TGCGCCAGCAGCTTGGATGGGGTGGGAGTCGAGCAGTACTTC
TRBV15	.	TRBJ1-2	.	CATSRPGQQYGYTF	TGTGCCACCAGCAGACCTGGACAGCAGTATGGCTACACCTTC
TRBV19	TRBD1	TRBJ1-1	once	CASSTSGTGDTEAFF	TGTGCCAGTAGTACTTCCGGGACAGGCGACACTGAAGCTTTCTTT
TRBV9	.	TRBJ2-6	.	CASSETVRSGANVLTF	TGTGCCAGCAGCGAGACTGTTCGCTCTGGGGCCAACGTCCTGACTTTC
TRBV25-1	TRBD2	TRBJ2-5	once	CASSEFSGREETQYF	TGTGCCAGCAGTGAATTCAGCGGGAGGGAAGAGACCCAGTACTTC
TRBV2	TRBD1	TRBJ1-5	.	CASSGTGGNQPQHF	TGTGCCAGCAGCGGGACAGGGGGCAATCAGCCCCAGCATTTT
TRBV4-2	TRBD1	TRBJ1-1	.	CASSTTPGQPMNTEAFF	TGTGCCAGCAGCACCACTCCGGGACAGCCCATGAACACTGAAGCTTTCTTT
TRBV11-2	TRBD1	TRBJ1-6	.	CASSAPGTGGAGYNSPLHF	TGTGCCAGCAGCGCACCCGGGACAGGGGGCGCAGGATATAATTCACCCCTCCACTTT
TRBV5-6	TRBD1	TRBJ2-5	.	CASSGNRDRGSETQYF	TGTGCCAGCAGCGGGAACCGGGACAGGGGATCTGAGACCCAGTACTTC
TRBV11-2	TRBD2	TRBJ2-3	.	CASSHPTSGVTDTQYF	TGTGCCAGCAGCCACCCTACTAGCGGGGTGACAGATACGCAGTATTTT
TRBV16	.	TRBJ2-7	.	CASSHPAQGLSYEQYF	TGTGCCAGCAGCCACCCCGCCCAGGGGTTATCCTACGAGCAGTACTTC
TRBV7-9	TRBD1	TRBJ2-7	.	CASSFRQGTISYEQYF	TGTGCCAGCAGCTTTAGACAGGGTACTATCTCCTACGAGCAGTACTTC
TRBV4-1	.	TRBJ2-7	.	CASSQEVGDNSYEQYF	TGCGCCAGCAGCCAAGAAGTAGGGGACAACTCCTACGAGCAGTACTTC
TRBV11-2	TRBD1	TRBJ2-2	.	CASSLSGTGAGELFF	TGTGCCAGCAGCTTATCCGGGACAGGGGCCGGGGAGCTGTTTTTT
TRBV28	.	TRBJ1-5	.	CASSFYRSNQPQHF	TGTGCCAGCAGTTTTTACAGGAGCAATCAGCCCCAGCATTTT
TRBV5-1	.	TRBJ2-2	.	CASSSGTQNTGELFF	TGCGCCAGCAGCTCCGGGACTCAGAACACCGGGGAGCTGTTTTTT
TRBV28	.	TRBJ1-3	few	CASSLWGGGTGNTIYF	TGTGCCAGCAGTTTATGGGGAGGTGGAACTGGAAACACCATATATTTT
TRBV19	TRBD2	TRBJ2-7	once	CASRASGSYEQYF	TGTGCCAGTAGGGCTAGCGGCTCCTACGAGCAGTACTTC